The entry below describes one TCR beta chain. This specimen comes from a study of OX40 agonist ivuxolimab in advanced cancers. Study details: Partial responses were observed in three patients, of whom one had hepatocellular carcinoma and two had cutaneous melanoma.

Profiled with immunoSEQ multiplex PCR; TCRdb holds only in-frame clones, not every one. The sample yields fewer than 140,000 clones, 90% seen once. This clonotype originated in an adult with an advanced solid tumor such as melanoma, head and neck, liver or kidney cancer. This specimen was CD4+ or CD8+ T cells sorted from blood, taken in a trial of the OX40 agonist ivuxolimab.

The CDR3 bases are TGTGCCAGCAGCTTATCCGGGGGGGTATACAATGAGCAGTTCTTC. Translating gives CASSLSGGVYNEQFF. The J gene is TRBJ2-1, the V gene TRBV7-2; 8 bases align to TRBD2. The CDR3 is 15 residues long. V trimming: 2 bases; J trimming: 4 bases; junction bases outside the gene matches: 4. Germline CDR1 and CDR2: SGHTA and FQGNSA.